The present TCR beta chain was sequenced within a study of circulating tumor DNA in untreated peripheral T-cell lymphoma. Study results and caveats: Tumor-specific clonotypes were found in about three quarters of patients.

The germline V gene encodes CDR1 GTSNPN and CDR2 SVGIG (reference sequence). This CDR3 region has 15 residues. The V end lost 5 bases, the J end lost 3 bases, and 18 bases lay between the germline ends. As concerns this clone: Its antigen remains unknown.

Profiling relied on immunoSEQ multiplex PCR, and the TCRdb table lists in-frame clones only, not all of them. Found here are about 1,400 clones, under 75% of them singletons; the top ten hold approximately 65%. This tumor tissue came from a pretreatment baseline collection. The receptor was derived from a human donor with peripheral T-cell lymphoma. The chain carries TRBV30 and TRBJ2-3; D may be TRBD2 (6 bases). The source material was tumor tissue. CDR3 sequence: CAWGRSGTWTDTQYF. The CDR3 DNA reads TGTGCCTGGGGACGCTCCGGGACTTGGACAGATACGCAGTATTTT.